This TCR beta chain was recovered during a study of tissue T cells after allogeneic stem cell transplantation. Whole-study findings and limits: Only a limited share of tissue TCRs appeared in blood or spleen. Few T cell clones were shared across patients, but motif clusters showed tissue-specific shared signatures. Anatomically similar tissues had similar TCR repertoires within each patient.

About this clone: Antigen specificity is unknown. Gene names denote mouse genes. The CDR3 extends 1 residue past the end of the read, so its final part is completed from the germline J gene.

Germline V gene data show CDR1 as SGHDT and CDR2 as FRDEAV. The ends were cut back, 2 bases at V and 0 bases at J, with 6 bases in the middle. The CDR3 is made up of 14 amino acids. Assay: immunoSEQ multiplex PCR; the TCRdb copy retains only in-frame clones and omits some. The sample has over 45,000 clones, roughly 73% seen once. The receptor was isolated from a pool of C57BL/6 mice in good health. Sequenced input: sorted cells pooled from one or two spleens. The chain uses TRBV14 and TRBJ1-3; D is unclear. Partial CDR3 DNA: TGTGCCAGCAGTTTGGGCAGTTCTGGAAATACGCTCTAT. Protein product: CASSLGSSGNTLY. The full CDR3 is CASSLGSSGNTLYF.